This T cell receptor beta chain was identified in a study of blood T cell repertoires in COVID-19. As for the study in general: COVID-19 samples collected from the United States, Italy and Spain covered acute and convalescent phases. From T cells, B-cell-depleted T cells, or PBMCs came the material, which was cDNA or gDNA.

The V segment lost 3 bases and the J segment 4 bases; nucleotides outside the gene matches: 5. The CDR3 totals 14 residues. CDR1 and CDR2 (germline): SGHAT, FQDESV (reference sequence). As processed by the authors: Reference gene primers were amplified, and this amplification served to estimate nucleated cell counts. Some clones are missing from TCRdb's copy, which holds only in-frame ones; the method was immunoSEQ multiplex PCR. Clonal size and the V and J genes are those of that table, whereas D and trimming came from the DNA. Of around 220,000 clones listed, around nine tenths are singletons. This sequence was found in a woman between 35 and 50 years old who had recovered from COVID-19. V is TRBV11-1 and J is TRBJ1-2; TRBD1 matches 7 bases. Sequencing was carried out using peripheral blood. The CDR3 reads CASSFATGSYGYTF. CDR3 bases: TGTGCCAGCAGCTTCGCGACAGGGAGCTATGGCTACACCTTC.